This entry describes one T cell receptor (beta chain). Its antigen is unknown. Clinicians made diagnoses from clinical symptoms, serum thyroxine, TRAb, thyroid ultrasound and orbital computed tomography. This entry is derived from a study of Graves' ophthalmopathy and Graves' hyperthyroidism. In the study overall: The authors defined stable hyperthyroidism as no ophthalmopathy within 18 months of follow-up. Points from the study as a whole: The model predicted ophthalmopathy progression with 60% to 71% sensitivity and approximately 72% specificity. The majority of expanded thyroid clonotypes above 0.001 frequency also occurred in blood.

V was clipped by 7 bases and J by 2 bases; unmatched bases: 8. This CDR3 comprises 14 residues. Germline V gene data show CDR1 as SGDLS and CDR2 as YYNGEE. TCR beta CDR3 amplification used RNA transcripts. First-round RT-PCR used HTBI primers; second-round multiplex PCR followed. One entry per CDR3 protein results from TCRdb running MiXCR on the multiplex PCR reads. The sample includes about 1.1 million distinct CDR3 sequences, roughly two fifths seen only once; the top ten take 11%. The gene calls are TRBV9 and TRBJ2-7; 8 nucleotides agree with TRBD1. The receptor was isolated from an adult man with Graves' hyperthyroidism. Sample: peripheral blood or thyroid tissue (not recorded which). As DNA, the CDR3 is TGTGCCAGCGCCAGGGGACAGGACCCCTACGAGCAGTACTTC. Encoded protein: CASARGQDPYEQYF.